A selection of T cell receptor beta chains follows, all from one sample in a study of CD8+CD57+ T cells in acquired aplastic anemia. One entry per CDR3 protein, called by TCRdb with MiXCR from the reads. The table has about 270,000 distinct CDR3 sequences, 55% to 60% seen once; the top ten hold around 7.6%. The sequenced material came from sorted CD4+, CD8+, or CD8+CD57+ T cells (not recorded which) from PBMCs. These receptors were collected from a human donor with severe aplastic anemia or a healthy control (not recorded which). The CDR3 runs from the conserved cysteine through the conserved F or W. The order of the fields is V gene, D gene, J gene, clone size, CDR3 DNA, CDR3 protein. D genes are given only for firm matches. Clone size, where shown, is once, few, many, or a class for clones that have expanded.

TRBV10-3	TRBD1	TRBJ1-1	.	TGTGCCATCGGGGGACAGGGGCATACTGACACTGAAGCTTTCTTT	CAIGGQGHTDTEAFF
TRBV5-8	TRBD1	TRBJ2-7	once	TGCGCCAGCAGCTCGCCGGGACAGGGCCACGAGCAGTACTTC	CASSSPGQGHEQYF
TRBV29-1	TRBD1	TRBJ2-7	.	TGCAGCGCTACGGGACAGGCCCTCTGCGAGCAGTACTTC	CSATGQALCEQYF
TRBV2	TRBD1	TRBJ1-6	.	TGTGCCAGCAAGATAGGACAGGATAATTCACCCCTCCACTTT	CASKIGQDNSPLHF
TRBV7-9	.	TRBJ2-1	.	TGTGCCAGCAGCAAGATAGGTGGGGGATACAATGAGCAGTTCTTC	CASSKIGGGYNEQFF
TRBV18	TRBD2	TRBJ2-1	many	TGTGCCAGCGCCAAGGGGATAGCGGGGGGCGATGAGCAGTTCTTC	CASAKGIAGGDEQFF
TRBV5-4	TRBD1	TRBJ1-2	.	TGTGCCAGCAGCCGGGACAGGGACTCTGACTATGGCTACACCTTC	CASSRDRDSDYGYTF
TRBV9	.	TRBJ2-1	many	TGTGCCAGCAGCGGAGTCCGCGAAGGGAATGAGCAGTTCTTC	CASSGVREGNEQFF
TRBV7-9	.	TRBJ1-6	many	TGTGCCAGCAGCTCCATTACATCCGACAAGCAGAGCTCCTATAATTCACCCCTCCACTTT	CASSSITSDKQSSYNSPLHF
TRBV19	.	TRBJ1-6	few	TGTGCCAGTAGTATCAGTGTGTATAATTCACCCCTCCACTTT	CASSISVYNSPLHF
TRBV2	.	TRBJ2-5	.	TGTGCCATTCCCGCCTTTCAAGGAGAAGAGACCCAGTACTTC	CAIPAFQGEETQYF
TRBV12-3/TRBV12-4	.	TRBJ1-1	once	TGTGCCAGCACCGGACACTCGAACACTGAAGCTTTCTTT	CASTGHSNTEAFF
TRBV6-1	.	TRBJ1-2	.	TGTGCCAGCAGTGGGGCAGGGGACGCGTACTATGGCTACACCTTC	CASSGAGDAYYGYTF
TRBV20-1	.	TRBJ1-2	.	TGCAGTGCTAGCAGGGTAGGGGAGTATGGCTACACCTTC	CSASRVGEYGYTF
TRBV7-2	TRBD1	TRBJ2-5	.	TGTGCCAGCAGCCAAGAGACAGGGCGGAGTAAGACCCAGTACTTC	CASSQETGRSKTQYF
TRBV6-5	.	TRBJ1-5	many	TGTGCCAGCAGTTACTCAGGCAGGGCAAAAGGTCAGCCCCAGCATTTT	CASSYSGRAKGQPQHF
TRBV12-5	TRBD2	TRBJ2-2	.	TGTGCTAGTGGTTTATCAGCAGCCGGGGGACTAGCGGGGGGCCCTCTTGACAACGGGGAGCTGTTTTTT	CASGLSAAGGLAGGPLDNGELFF